This T cell receptor (beta chain) was retrieved from a study of blood T cell repertoires in COVID-19. Study background: The United States, Italy and Spain provided the acute and convalescent COVID-19 samples. The analysed material was cDNA or gDNA that came from T cells, B-cell-depleted T cells, or PBMCs.

Original methodology: Amplification of reference gene primers was used by the study to estimate nucleated cell counts. This table comes from immunoSEQ multiplex PCR, and its TCRdb copy is limited to in-frame clones, with some not included. V and J calls and clone size follow that table, whereas D and trimming were derived from the DNA. The sample includes tens of thousands of clones, approximately 78% of them seen just once. V dropped 1 base and J dropped 4 bases, with 16 bases sitting between them. Germline V gene sequence: CDR1 LNHNV, CDR2 YYDKDF (reference sequence). The CDR3 contains 16 residues.

V is TRBV15 and J is TRBJ1-2, with D unclear. The receptor comes from a man aged 45-60 years with active or convalescent COVID-19. The sequencing sample was made of peripheral blood. The CDR3 bases are TGTGCCACCAGCAGAGGAGGGCCACTCGGCCCCTATGGCTACACCTTC. This translates into CATSRGGPLGPYGYTF.